In its sample, the clone carrying this T cell receptor beta chain was seen many times. The data are from a study of regulatory T cells in long-lasting Graves disease. The time point is: newly diagnosed GD, antithyroid drugs for less than 3 months. The TCR library used RNA extracted from PBMCs. With EDTA tubes as the receptacles, approximately 10 milliliters of peripheral blood were drawn. Sequencing libraries for TCR beta were prepared with iRepertoire HTBI primers and Arm-PCR of CDR3 regions. TCRdb recomputed calls from the multiplex PCR reads with MiXCR, one row per CDR3 protein. Of about 540,000 distinct CDR3 sequences in the sample, about 13% were seen once. Trimming cost V 7 bases and J 7 bases, with 19 bases left between them. Germline assignment: CDR1 GTSNPN and CDR2 SVGIG (reference sequence). This CDR3 has 13 residues. These same records also appear under a second study, on T cells in Graves' hyperthyroidism and ophthalmopathy. That publication notes: The HTBI primer set served for first-round RT-PCR of the TCR CDR3.

This clonotype was obtained from a young man with Graves disease. The J gene is TRBJ2-5, the V gene TRBV30; D perhaps matches TRBD1 (6 bases). The sample here was peripheral blood mononuclear cells (PBMCs), taken at new diagnosis, from a patient treated with antithyroid drugs. The CDR3 reads CAFIPRVGGTQYF. The CDR3 DNA reads as TGTGCCTTCATCCCCAGGGTAGGGGGGACCCAGTACTTC.